This T cell receptor (beta chain) was identified during a study of regulatory T cells in long-lasting Graves disease. Concerning this clonotype itself: Possible read error: a much larger clone is one base away.

The CDR3 extends over 13 amino acids. Germline-derived CDR1 and CDR2 are SGDLS and YYNGEE. Stated time point: persistent/refractory GD, antithyroid drugs over 5 years with positive TRAb. PBMC-derived RNA was used for the TCR library. The peripheral blood volume drawn was about 9 milliliters, and it was collected into EDTA tubes. Investigators prepared the TCR beta libraries by applying iRepertoire HTBI primers and Arm-PCR of CDR3 regions. TCRdb used MiXCR to reprocess the multiplex PCR reads, holding one entry per CDR3 protein. The table shows hundreds of thousands of distinct CDR3 sequences, with 21% occurring only once.

This receptor was taken from a female donor with Graves disease. The rearrangement uses TRBV9 and TRBJ2-7, with a weak D call TRBD2 (5 bases). Sequenced material: peripheral blood mononuclear cells (PBMCs), taken when the disease was refractory, from a patient treated with antithyroid drugs. The chain's CDR3 is CASSVEADYEQHF. The DNA for the CDR3 is TGTGCCAGCAGCGTAGAGGCAGACTACGAGCAGCACTTC.